These T cell receptor beta chains were read from a single sample in a study of blood T cells in healthy people across ages. TCRdb recomputed calls from the 5' RACE reads with MiXCR, one row per CDR3 protein. Among about 970,000 distinct CDR3 sequences listed, 51% were seen once. The specimen sequenced was blood. The receptors shown here come from a woman aged 55-69 years in good health. The conserved cysteine and the conserved F or W are not part of the CDR3 here.

>TRBV3-1
ASSQGMRTTDTQY
>TRBV6-1
ASSENRRETQY
>TRBV11-1
ASSLGLAGGYNEQF
>TRBV28
ASIGGPSSYEQY
>TRBV2
ASLVGGGTKY
>TRBV4-3
ASSQDWGFRPNNEQF
>TRBV7-2
ASSLVPTVVDEQY
>TRBV6-2/TRBV6-3
ASRGQPRAQH
>TRBV6-5
ASRTTRIRY
>TRBV12-3/TRBV12-4
ASQFRGETQY
>TRBV27
ASSSADRGRLGYT
>TRBV5-1
ATKGQGNEQF
>TRBV29-1
SVPGAGTEAF
>TRBV4-1
ASSLFGTSGSGSYNEQF
>TRBV4-3
ASSQGSGRHLSTDTQY
>TRBV5-1
ASSFMSGQGGTGQY
>TRBV6-1
ASTGRGQETQY
>TRBV18
ASSPRSSYEQF
>TRBV7-7
ASSRNYGETQY
>TRBV4-3
ASSQAPGQGWPF
>TRBV4-3
ASGQGALLGDTQY
>TRBV28
ASRDMGIWETQY
>TRBV2
ASSEARPRNTEAF
>TRBV12-3/TRBV12-4
ASSGRDRYNQPQH
>TRBV29-1
SGGAHQETQY
>TRBV14
ASSLAGTPDTQY
>TRBV29-1
SVDRAIQETQY